The table lists the clone carrying this TCR beta chain with a few counts. All participating donors were Caucasian adults from Nashville, Tennessee. This sample was included in a study of shared clonotypes between healthy human individuals. Replicate PCRs run on unsorted PBMC used 250 to 300 ng DNA, which was approximately 30,000 T cell genomes. Repertoires were generated with immunoSEQ multiplex PCR, while TCRdb's copy carries only in-frame clones and drops some. The sample includes 550,000 to 600,000 clones, about 80% of them seen just once. There are 16 residues in the CDR3. CDR1 MGHRA and CDR2 YSYEKL come from the germline V gene. V lost 2 bases to trimming and J lost 3 bases, with 15 bases between them.

This receptor was obtained from a woman in her thirties or forties in good health. Some clones in this sample may be carry-over from other donors' samples. Sequenced sample: PBMCs. The J gene is TRBJ2-3, the V gene TRBV4-1, with D unresolved. As DNA, the CDR3 is TGCGCCAGCAGCCAACAGAAAGGGAAAGATACAGATACGCAGTATTTT. It is translated as CASSQQKGKDTDTQYF.